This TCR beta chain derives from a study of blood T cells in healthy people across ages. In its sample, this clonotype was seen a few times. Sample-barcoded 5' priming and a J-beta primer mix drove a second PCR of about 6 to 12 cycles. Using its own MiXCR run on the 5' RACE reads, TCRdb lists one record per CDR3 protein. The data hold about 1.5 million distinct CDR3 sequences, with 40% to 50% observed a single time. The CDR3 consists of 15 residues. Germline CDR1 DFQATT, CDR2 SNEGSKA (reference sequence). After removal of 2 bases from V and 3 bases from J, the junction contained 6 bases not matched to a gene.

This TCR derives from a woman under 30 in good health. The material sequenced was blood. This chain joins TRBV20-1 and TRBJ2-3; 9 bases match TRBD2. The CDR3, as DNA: TGCAGTGCTAGACAGCGGGGGGTTATAACAGATACGCAGTATTTT. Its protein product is CSARQRGVITDTQYF.